The following is a T cell receptor (beta chain) sequence with its context. The sample belongs to a study of tumor-infiltrating lymphocytes in oesophageal squamous cell carcinoma. TCRdb fed the PCR reads into MiXCR, producing one record per CDR3 protein. Of over 13,000 distinct CDR3 sequences in the sample, about half are singletons; the top ten hold 15% to 25%. The specimen sequenced was esophageal tumor tissue. This clonotype was sampled from a male donor with esophageal squamous cell carcinoma.

Written as DNA, the CDR3 is TGTGCCAGCAGCTTCCAAAGCTACACTGAAGCTTTCTTT. The encoded protein is CASSFQSYTEAFF. V and J are TRBV7-6 and TRBJ1-1, with D hard to call. V was trimmed by 3 bases and J by 3 bases, leaving 8 bases between them. The CDR3 length is 13 residues. Germline V lookup: CDR1 SGHVS, CDR2 FNYEAQ.